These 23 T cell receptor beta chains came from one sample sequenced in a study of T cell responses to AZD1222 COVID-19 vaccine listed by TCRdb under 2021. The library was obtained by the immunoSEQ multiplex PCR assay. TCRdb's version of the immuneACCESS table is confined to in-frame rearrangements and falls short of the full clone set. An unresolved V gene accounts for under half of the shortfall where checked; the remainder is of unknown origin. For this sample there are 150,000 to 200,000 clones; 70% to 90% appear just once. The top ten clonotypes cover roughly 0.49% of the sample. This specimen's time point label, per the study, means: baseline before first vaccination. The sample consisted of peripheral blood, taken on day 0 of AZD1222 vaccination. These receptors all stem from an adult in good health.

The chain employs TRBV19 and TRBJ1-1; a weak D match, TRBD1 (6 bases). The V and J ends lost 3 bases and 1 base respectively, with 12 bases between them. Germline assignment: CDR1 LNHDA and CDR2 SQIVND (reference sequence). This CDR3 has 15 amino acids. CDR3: CASSISSRGNTEAFF. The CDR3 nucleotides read TGTGCCAGTAGTATTAGTAGCAGGGGGAACACTGAAGCTTTCTTT.

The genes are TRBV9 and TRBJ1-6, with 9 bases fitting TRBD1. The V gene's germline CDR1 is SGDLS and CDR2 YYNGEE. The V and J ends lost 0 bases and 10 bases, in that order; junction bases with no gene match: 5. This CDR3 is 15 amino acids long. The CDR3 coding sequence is TGTGCCAGCAGCGTAGAACAGGGGGCTAGCTCACCCCTCCACTTT. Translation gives CASSVEQGASSPLHF.

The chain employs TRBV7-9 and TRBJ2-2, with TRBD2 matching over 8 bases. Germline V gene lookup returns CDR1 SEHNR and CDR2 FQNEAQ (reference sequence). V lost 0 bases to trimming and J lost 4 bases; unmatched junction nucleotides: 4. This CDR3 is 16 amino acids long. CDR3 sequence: CASSLASSGSTGELFF. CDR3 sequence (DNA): TGTGCCAGCAGCTTAGCGTCCAGCGGGAGCACCGGGGAGCTGTTTTTT.

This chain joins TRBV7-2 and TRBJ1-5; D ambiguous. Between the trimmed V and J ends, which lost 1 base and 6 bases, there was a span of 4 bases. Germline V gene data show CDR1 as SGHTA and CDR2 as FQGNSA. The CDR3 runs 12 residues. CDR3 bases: TGTGCCAGCAGCTTAGTCCGTCAGCCCCAGCATTTT. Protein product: CASSLVRQPQHF.

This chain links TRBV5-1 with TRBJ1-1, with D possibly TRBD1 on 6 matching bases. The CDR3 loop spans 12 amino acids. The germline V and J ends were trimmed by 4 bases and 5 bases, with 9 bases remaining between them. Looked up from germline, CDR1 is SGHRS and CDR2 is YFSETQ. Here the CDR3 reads CASSPDRTEAFF. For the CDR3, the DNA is TGCGCCAGCAGCCCCGACAGGACTGAAGCTTTCTTT.

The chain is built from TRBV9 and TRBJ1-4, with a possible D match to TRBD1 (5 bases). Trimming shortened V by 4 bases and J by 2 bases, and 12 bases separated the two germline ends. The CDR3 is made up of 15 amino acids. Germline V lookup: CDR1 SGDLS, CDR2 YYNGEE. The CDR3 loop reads CASSPLGQTNEKLFF. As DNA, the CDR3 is TGTGCCAGCAGCCCATTGGGGCAGACTAATGAAAAACTGTTTTTT.

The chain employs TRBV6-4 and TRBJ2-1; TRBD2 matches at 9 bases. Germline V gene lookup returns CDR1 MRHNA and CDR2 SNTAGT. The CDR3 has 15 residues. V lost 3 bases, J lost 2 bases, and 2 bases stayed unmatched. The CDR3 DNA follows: TGTGCCAGCAGTGAAGCTAGCGGGGCCTACAATGAGCAGTTCTTC. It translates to CASSEASGAYNEQFF.

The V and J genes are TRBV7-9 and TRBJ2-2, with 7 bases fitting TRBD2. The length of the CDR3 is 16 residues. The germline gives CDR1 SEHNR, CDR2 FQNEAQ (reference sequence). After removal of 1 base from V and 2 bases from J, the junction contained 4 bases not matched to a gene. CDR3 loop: CASSLDLAVNTGELFF. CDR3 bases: TGTGCCAGCAGCTTAGACCTAGCGGTCAACACCGGGGAGCTGTTTTTT.

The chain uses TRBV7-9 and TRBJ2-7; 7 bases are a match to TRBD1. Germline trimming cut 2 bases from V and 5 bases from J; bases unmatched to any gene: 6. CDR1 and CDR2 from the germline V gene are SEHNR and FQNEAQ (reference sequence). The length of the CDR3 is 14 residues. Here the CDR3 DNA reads TGTGCCAGCAGCTTACCGGACAGGTTCAACGAGCAGTACTTC. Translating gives CASSLPDRFNEQYF. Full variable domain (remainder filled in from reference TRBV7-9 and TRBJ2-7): DTGVSQNPRHKITKRGQNVTFRCDPISEHNRLYWYRQTLGQGPEFLTYFQNEAQLEKSRLLSDRFSAERPKGSFSTLEIQRTEQGDSAMYLCASSLPDRFNEQYFGPGTRLTVT.

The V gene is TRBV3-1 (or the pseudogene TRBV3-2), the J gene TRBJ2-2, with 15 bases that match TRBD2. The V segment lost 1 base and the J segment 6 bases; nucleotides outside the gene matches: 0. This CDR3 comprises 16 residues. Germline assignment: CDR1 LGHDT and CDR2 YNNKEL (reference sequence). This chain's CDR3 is CASSQGTSGRAGELFF. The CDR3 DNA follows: TGTGCCAGCAGCCAAGGGACTAGCGGGAGGGCCGGGGAGCTGTTTTTT.

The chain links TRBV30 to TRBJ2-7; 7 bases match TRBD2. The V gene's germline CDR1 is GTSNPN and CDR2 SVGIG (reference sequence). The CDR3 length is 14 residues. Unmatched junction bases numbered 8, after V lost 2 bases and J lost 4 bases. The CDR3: CAWSLGSGYYEQYF. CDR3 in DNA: TGTGCCTGGAGTTTGGGTAGCGGGTATTACGAGCAGTACTTC.

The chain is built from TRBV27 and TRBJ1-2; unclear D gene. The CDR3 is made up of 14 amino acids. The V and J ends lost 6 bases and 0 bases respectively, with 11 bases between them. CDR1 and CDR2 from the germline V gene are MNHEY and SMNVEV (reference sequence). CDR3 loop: CASSRTVANYGYTF. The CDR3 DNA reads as TGTGCCAGCAGCCGGACGGTAGCTAACTATGGCTACACCTTC.

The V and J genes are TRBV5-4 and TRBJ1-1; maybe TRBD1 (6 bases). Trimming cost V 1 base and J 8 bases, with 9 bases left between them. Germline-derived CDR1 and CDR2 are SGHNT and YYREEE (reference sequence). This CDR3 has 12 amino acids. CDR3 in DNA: TGTGCCAGCAGCTTGCGAGGGGGGGAAGCTTTCTTT. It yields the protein CASSLRGGEAFF.

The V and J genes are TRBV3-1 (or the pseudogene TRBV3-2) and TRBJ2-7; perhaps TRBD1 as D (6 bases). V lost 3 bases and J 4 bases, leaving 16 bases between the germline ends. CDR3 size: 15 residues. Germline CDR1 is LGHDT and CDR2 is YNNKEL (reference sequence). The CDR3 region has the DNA TGTGCCAGCAGCCAGTCACCAGGGGCTATATACGAGCAGTACTTC. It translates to CASSQSPGAIYEQYF.

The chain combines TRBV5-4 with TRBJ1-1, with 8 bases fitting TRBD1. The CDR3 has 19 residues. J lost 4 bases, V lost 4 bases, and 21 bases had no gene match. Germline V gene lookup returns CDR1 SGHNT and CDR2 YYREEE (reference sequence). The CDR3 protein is CASSPSGTGVGGVSTEAFF. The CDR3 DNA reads TGTGCCAGCAGCCCGTCCGGGACAGGTGTAGGGGGGGTGAGCACTGAAGCTTTCTTT. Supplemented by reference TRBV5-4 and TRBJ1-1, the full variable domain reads ETGVTQSPTHLIKTRGQQVTLRCSSQSGHNTVSWYQQALGQGPQFIFQYYREEENGRGNFPPRFSGLQFPNYSSELNVNALELDDSALYLCASSPSGTGVGGVSTEAFFGQGTRLTVV.

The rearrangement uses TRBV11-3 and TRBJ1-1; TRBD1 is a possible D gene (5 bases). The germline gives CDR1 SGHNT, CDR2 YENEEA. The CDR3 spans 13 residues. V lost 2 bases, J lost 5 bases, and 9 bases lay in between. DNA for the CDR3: TGTGCCAGCAGCTTAAATCAGGGAACTGAAGCTTTCTTT. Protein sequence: CASSLNQGTEAFF.

CDR3 residues: CASSGQDNSPLHF. In nucleotides, the CDR3 is TGTGCCAGCAGCGGACAGGATAATTCACCCCTCCACTTT. V is TRBV2 and J is TRBJ1-6; 7 positions agree with TRBD1. The V and J ends lost 6 bases and 5 bases, in that order; junction bases with no gene match: 1. Per germline, CDR1 SNHLY and CDR2 FYNNEI. The CDR3 spans 13 residues.

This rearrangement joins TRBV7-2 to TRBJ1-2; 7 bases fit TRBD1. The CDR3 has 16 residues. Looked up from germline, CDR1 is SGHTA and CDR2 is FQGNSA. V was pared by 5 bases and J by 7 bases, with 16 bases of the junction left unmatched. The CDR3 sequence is CASSARTGPRRPGYTF. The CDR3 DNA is TGTGCCAGCAGCGCAAGGACAGGCCCGAGACGGCCTGGCTACACCTTC.

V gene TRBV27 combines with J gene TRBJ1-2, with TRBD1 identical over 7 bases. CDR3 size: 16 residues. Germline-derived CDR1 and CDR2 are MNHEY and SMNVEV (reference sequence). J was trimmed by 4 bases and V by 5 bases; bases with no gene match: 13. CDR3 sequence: CASSQLMGTDLYGYTF. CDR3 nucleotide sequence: TGTGCCAGCAGTCAACTAATGGGGACAGACCTCTATGGCTACACCTTC.

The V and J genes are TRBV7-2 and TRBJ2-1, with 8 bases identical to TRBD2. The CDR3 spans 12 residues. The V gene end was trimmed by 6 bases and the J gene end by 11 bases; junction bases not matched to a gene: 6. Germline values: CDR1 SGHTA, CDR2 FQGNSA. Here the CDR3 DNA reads TGTGCCAGCAGTGGCGGGGGGACACAGCAGTTCTTC. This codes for CASSGGGTQQFF.

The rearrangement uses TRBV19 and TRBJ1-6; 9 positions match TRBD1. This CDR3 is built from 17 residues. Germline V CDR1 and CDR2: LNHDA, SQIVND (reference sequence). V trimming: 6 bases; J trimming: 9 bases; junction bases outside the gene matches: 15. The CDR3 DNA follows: TGTGCCAGTAGACCGGGACAGGGAAGTAGTATTGGTTCACCCCTCCACTTT. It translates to CASRPGQGSSIGSPLHF.

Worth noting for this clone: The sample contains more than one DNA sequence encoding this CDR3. The CDR3 region has the DNA TGTGCCAGCAGTGTTGAAGAGAACACTGAAGCTTTCTTT. Amino acid sequence: CASSVEENTEAFF. V usage is TRBV6-4 and J usage is TRBJ1-1; D gene ambiguous. Trimming took 4 bases from V and 1 from J, leaving 7 bases between them. This CDR3 has 13 residues. In germline, CDR1 is MRHNA, CDR2 SNTAGT.

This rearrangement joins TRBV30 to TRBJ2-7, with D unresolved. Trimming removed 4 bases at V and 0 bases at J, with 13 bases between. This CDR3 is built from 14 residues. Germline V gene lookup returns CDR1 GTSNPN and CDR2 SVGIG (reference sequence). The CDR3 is CAWTVQRASYEQYF. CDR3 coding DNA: TGTGCCTGGACCGTTCAAAGGGCCTCCTACGAGCAGTACTTC.